A single sample is the source of the 32 T cell receptor beta chains below, sequenced in a study of Graves' ophthalmopathy and Graves' hyperthyroidism. RNA transcripts were the template, and TCR beta CDR3 regions were amplified from them. RT-PCR in the first round used HTBI primers; a second-round multiplex PCR followed. TCRdb processed the multiplex PCR reads anew with MiXCR; each CDR3 protein has one entry. Here the sample spans under 350,000 distinct CDR3 sequences, roughly a sixth being singletons. Specimen: peripheral blood. All receptors derive from an adult man with Graves' ophthalmopathy.

Many counts were recorded for this clonotype. This chain links TRBV6-5 with TRBJ2-5; D unclear. The CDR3 is made up of 16 amino acids. In germline, CDR1 is MNHEY, CDR2 SVGAGI. The V end lost 8 bases, the J end lost 5 bases, and 24 bases lay between the germline ends. As DNA, the CDR3 is TGTGCCAGCGTACTGAATCCGTCTGGGGTTCTGGAGACCCAGTACTTC. Protein: CASVLNPSGVLETQYF.

J is TRBJ2-5 and V is TRBV9, with TRBD2 identical over 14 bases. In germline, CDR1 is SGDLS, CDR2 YYNGEE. Germline trimming cut 0 bases from V and 5 bases from J; bases unmatched to any gene: 3. This CDR3 comprises 16 residues. CDR3 in amino acids: CASSVAGTSGSETQYF. The CDR3 region has the DNA TGTGCCAGCAGCGTAGCCGGGACTAGCGGGAGTGAGACCCAGTACTTC.

The J gene is TRBJ1-1, the V gene TRBV11-1; TRBD1 matches at 8 bases. Germline CDR1 reads SGHAT; CDR2 reads FQDESV (reference sequence). The trim removed 5 bases at V and 1 base at J, leaving 9 bases unmatched. The length of the CDR3 is 16 residues. CDR3: CASSRASTGANTEAFF. The CDR3 DNA reads TGTGCCAGCAGCCGAGCTTCGACAGGGGCGAACACTGAAGCTTTCTTT.

The sample holds many counts of this clonotype. The chain has TRBV6-2 or TRBV6-3 and TRBJ2-4; unclear D gene. This CDR3 region has 10 residues. Deletions cut 8 bases from V and 6 bases from J, with 5 bases between. Germline V gene data show CDR1 as MNHEY and CDR2 as SVGEGT. This chain's CDR3 is CASGLNIQYF. DNA of the CDR3: TGTGCCAGCGGGTTAAACATTCAGTACTTC.

There are many counts of this clonotype. V usage is TRBV29-1 and J usage is TRBJ2-7; D gene uncertain. Germline lookup yields CDR1 SQVTM and CDR2 ANQGSEA. The CDR3 is 11 residues long. The ends were cut back, 6 bases at V and 6 bases at J, with 12 bases in the middle. CDR3 region: CSVAGVAEQYF. CDR3 nucleotides: TGCAGCGTCGCCGGCGTGGCCGAGCAGTACTTC.

This clonotype showed up many times. This chain links TRBV11-2 with TRBJ2-6; 7 bases agree with TRBD1. Germline lookup yields CDR1 SGHAT and CDR2 FQNNGV. The CDR3 length is 18 residues. V dropped 4 bases and J dropped 0; count of bases not matched to a gene: 9. CDR3 sequence (DNA): TGTGCCAGCAGCTCCCGGACAGGAGGTCTCTCTGGGGCCAACGTCCTGACTTTC. Its protein is CASSSRTGGLSGANVLTF.

This clonotype was observed a few times. V usage is TRBV18 and J usage is TRBJ1-5; possibly TRBD1 for D (6 bases). Looked up from germline, CDR1 is KGHSH and CDR2 is LQKENI. V shed 6 bases and J shed 7 bases, with 16 bases lying between them. This CDR3 has 14 residues. CDR3 in amino acids: CASSPTQGRQPQHF. The CDR3 DNA sequence: TGTGCCAGCTCCCCCACGCAGGGGCGACAGCCCCAGCATTTT.

This clonotype was seen repeatedly, ten times or more. This chain links TRBV7-9 with TRBJ1-2, with TRBD1 matching 9 bases. The ends lost 5 bases at V and 8 bases at J; junction bases unmatched: 9. Germline V lookup: CDR1 SEHNR, CDR2 FQNEAQ (reference sequence). The CDR3 runs 14 residues. CDR3 region: CASSPQGQGYGYTF. Written as DNA, the CDR3 is TGTGCCAGCAGCCCTCAAGGACAGGGGTACGGCTACACCTTC.

The table lists this clonotype with many counts. CDR3 nucleotides: TGTGCCAGTAGTATTTTTGCCAGCGTACCCTCCTACGAGCAGTACTTC. Its protein product is CASSIFASVPSYEQYF. This rearrangement joins TRBV19 to TRBJ2-7, with D unresolved. Per germline, CDR1 LNHDA and CDR2 SQIVND (reference sequence). Trimming removed 3 bases from V and 0 bases from J, with 15 bases in between. This CDR3 comprises 16 residues. The full variable domain, completed using reference TRBV19 and TRBJ2-7, is DGGITQSPKYLFRKEGQNVTLSCEQNLNHDAMYWYRQDPGQGLRLIYYSQIVNDFQKGDIAEGYSVSREKKESFPLTVTSAQKNPTAFYLCASSIFASVPSYEQYFGPGTRLTVT.

This clonotype was counted ten times or more. This chain links TRBV13 with TRBJ2-7; 7 bases fit TRBD1. Germline loops: CDR1 PRHDT, CDR2 FYEKMQ (reference sequence). V lost 6 bases and J lost 6; bases outside the gene matches: 8. The CDR3 runs to 13 residues. The CDR3 DNA reads TGTGCCAGCAGTATAGGGACAGAGGGCGAGCAGTACTTC. The encoded protein is CASSIGTEGEQYF.

This clonotype was picked up many times. A much bigger clone sits one base away, suggesting this may be a read error. The chain combines TRBV27 with TRBJ2-7, with 11 bases aligning to TRBD1. Germline CDR1 is MNHEY and CDR2 is SMNVEV (reference sequence). The CDR3 runs 14 residues. With V trimmed by 3 bases and J by 6 bases, 4 bases remained unmatched. Written as DNA, the CDR3 is TGTGCCAGCAGTTTCGGACAGGGGGCGGGCGAGCAGTACTTC. This translates into CASSFGQGAGEQYF.

This clonotype was found a few times. This rearrangement joins TRBV30 to TRBJ1-2, with 9 bases lining up with TRBD1. The CDR3 runs 14 residues. Germline assignment: CDR1 GTSNPN and CDR2 SVGIG (reference sequence). Trimming at V came to 0 bases and at J to 4 bases, leaving 3 bases not matched to a gene. The CDR3 bases are TGTGCCTGGAGTGTAACAGGGGGCGCCTATGGCTACACCTTC. Protein: CAWSVTGGAYGYTF.

There are many counts of this clonotype. The J gene is TRBJ2-7, the V gene TRBV11-2; D ambiguous. The CDR3 sequence is 14 residues long. With 0 bases removed from V and 0 bases from J, the gap between germline ends came to 6 bases. Germline V gene lookup returns CDR1 SGHAT and CDR2 FQNNGV. In nucleotides, the CDR3 is TGTGCCAGCAGCTTAGATCTGGACTCCTACGAGCAGTACTTC. Translation: CASSLDLDSYEQYF.

This clonotype was observed at least ten times. The chain is built from TRBV19 and TRBJ1-2; D unresolved. This CDR3 region has 11 residues. The germline V gene encodes CDR1 LNHDA and CDR2 SQIVND (reference sequence). Trimming pared 3 bases from V and 8 bases from J, leaving 7 bases between. This CDR3 reads CASSISSGYTF. CDR3 coding DNA: TGTGCCAGTAGTATTAGCTCCGGCTACACCTTC.

Many counts were recorded for this clonotype. The chain links TRBV20-1 to TRBJ1-1; D unclear. The CDR3 runs to 19 residues. V lost 0 bases to trimming and J lost 1 base, with 24 bases between them. CDR1 and CDR2 from the germline V gene are DFQATT and SNEGSKA (reference sequence). CDR3 amino acids: CSARDLDTPMGSRNTEAFF. As DNA, the CDR3 is TGCAGTGCTAGAGATTTAGATACCCCGATGGGCTCCCGGAACACTGAAGCTTTCTTT.

This clonotype was observed many times. CDR3 residues: CAWSVHRNMNTEAFF. Written as DNA, the CDR3 is TGTGCCTGGAGTGTCCACAGAAATATGAACACTGAAGCTTTCTTT. The gene calls are TRBV30 and TRBJ1-1; no firm D call. Per the germline V gene, CDR1 is GTSNPN and CDR2 is SVGIG (reference sequence). The germline V and J ends were trimmed by 0 bases and 0 bases, with 11 bases remaining between them. The CDR3 spans 15 residues.

The V and J genes are TRBV12-3 or TRBV12-4 and TRBJ1-1; D call uncertain. CDR3 length: 11 amino acids. The ends were cut back, 8 bases at V and 4 bases at J, with 8 bases in the middle. Here the CDR3 DNA reads TGTGCCAGCGGGATCCTCACTGAAGCTTTCTTT. Amino acid sequence: CASGILTEAFF.

The sample holds many counts of this clonotype. The chain has TRBV5-1 and TRBJ1-5; 8 nucleotides match TRBD1. The CDR3 has 15 amino acids. Germline-derived CDR1 and CDR2 are SGHRS and YFSETQ. J was trimmed by 5 bases and V by 4 bases; bases with no gene match: 8. CDR3 loop: CASSLSGQGYQPQHF. In DNA form, the CDR3 reads TGCGCCAGCAGCCTGTCCGGACAGGGCTATCAGCCCCAGCATTTT.

Details on this clonotype: This sequence may be a read error, since a much larger clone differs from it by one base. This rearrangement joins TRBV5-1 to TRBJ2-7; D gene ambiguous. The germline V gene has CDR1 SGHRS and CDR2 YFSETQ. The CDR3 sequence is 14 residues long. CDR3 coding DNA: TGCGCCATCAGCTTGAAGGGTCCCACCTACGAGCAGTACTTC. Its translation is CAISLKGPTYEQYF.

In its sample, this clonotype was seen many times. The V gene is TRBV4-1, the J gene TRBJ2-7, with D tentatively TRBD1 (6 bases). Germline CDR1 reads MGHRA; CDR2 reads YSYEKL. Trimming left V 3 bases short and J 6 bases short, with 15 bases between. The CDR3 has 14 amino acids. The CDR3 region is CASSHRTGIGEQYF. The CDR3 region has the DNA TGCGCCAGCAGCCATCGCACAGGGATAGGCGAGCAGTACTTC.

This rearrangement joins TRBV30 to TRBJ2-7; tentative D call: TRBD2 (6 bases). The CDR3 length is 15 residues. Germline V lookup: CDR1 GTSNPN, CDR2 SVGIG (reference sequence). V lost 4 bases to trimming and J lost 2 bases, with 18 bases between them. In DNA, the CDR3 is TGTGCCTGGAACCGGGACTGGACGAGGACCTACGAGCAGTACTTC. It translates to CAWNRDWTRTYEQYF.

This rearrangement joins TRBV6-2 or TRBV6-3 to TRBJ2-7; tentatively, D is TRBD1 (6 bases). The CDR3 has 18 residues. Trimming stripped 2 bases from V and 0 bases from J, with 20 bases between. Germline CDR1 reads MNHEY; CDR2 reads SVGEGT. CDR3 residues: CASSYHRPTGFSSYEQYF. CDR3 nucleotide sequence: TGTGCCAGCAGTTACCATCGCCCAACAGGGTTCAGCTCCTACGAGCAGTACTTC.

This clonotype was seen at least ten times. The chain uses TRBV7-9 and TRBJ2-5; D gene unclear. Trimming pared 0 bases from V and 5 bases from J, leaving 7 bases between. Germline V gene sequence: CDR1 SEHNR, CDR2 FQNEAQ (reference sequence). This CDR3 is built from 13 residues. In DNA form, the CDR3 reads TGTGCCAGCAGCTTAGCTGGGCCGGAGACCCAGTACTTC. Residues: CASSLAGPETQYF. Combining the CDR3 with reference TRBV7-9 and TRBJ2-5 gives the whole variable domain DTGVSQNPRHKITKRGQNVTFRCDPISEHNRLYWYRQTLGQGPEFLTYFQNEAQLEKSRLLSDRFSAERPKGSFSTLEIQRTEQGDSAMYLCASSLAGPETQYFGPGTRLLVL.

This clonotype was seen many times. The chain has TRBV19 and TRBJ1-5; the D is unclear. The CDR3 consists of 15 residues. Germline V lookup: CDR1 LNHDA, CDR2 SQIVND (reference sequence). The V gene lost 7 bases and the J gene lost 0 bases, with 13 bases spanning the gap. CDR3 nucleotide sequence: TGTGCCAGTACGAAAACGCCTTATAGCAATCAGCCCCAGCATTTT. It codes for CASTKTPYSNQPQHF.

In its sample, this clonotype was seen a few times. An end of the junction does not agree with germline; a read error may underlie this. The chain links TRBV24-1 to TRBJ1-2, with 10 nucleotides matching TRBD1. The CDR3 covers 15 residues. Germline values: CDR1 KGHDR, CDR2 SFDVKD. Here the CDR3 reads CATSDPVTGGGGYSF. As DNA, the CDR3 is TGTGCCACCAGTGATCCAGTGACAGGGGGCGGCGGCTACAGCTTC.

This clonotype was detected ten times or more. This chain links TRBV20-1 with TRBJ1-2, with 8 bases fitting TRBD1. Germline-derived CDR1 and CDR2 are DFQATT and SNEGSKA (reference sequence). Trimming removed 5 bases from V and 3 bases from J; junction bases left unmatched: 8. The CDR3 sequence is 14 residues long. The CDR3 DNA reads as TGCAGTGCTTACCAGGGGGCGTATCACTATGGCTACACCTTC. It translates to CSAYQGAYHYGYTF.

In this sample, this clonotype turned up many times. This rearrangement joins TRBV11-2 to TRBJ1-1; no firm D call. V gave up 2 bases and J gave up 3 bases, with 10 bases separating them. The V gene's germline CDR1 is SGHAT and CDR2 FQNNGV. This CDR3 is built from 14 residues. The CDR3 DNA is TGTGCCAGCAGCTTAAGGGTCGGGGACACTGAAGCTTTCTTT. Translated: CASSLRVGDTEAFF.

CDR3: CASSSTPLGLYEQYF. The CDR3, as DNA: TGTGCCAGCAGTTCCACCCCGTTAGGGCTTTACGAGCAGTACTTC. The chain employs TRBV6-5 and TRBJ2-7; no firm D call. The CDR3 covers 15 residues. Trimming stripped 4 bases from V and 4 bases from J, with 17 bases between. Germline V gives CDR1 MNHEY, CDR2 SVGAGI.

This clonotype was picked up many times. V usage is TRBV27 and J usage is TRBJ2-7, with unresolved D. Germline V gives CDR1 MNHEY, CDR2 SMNVEV (reference sequence). The CDR3 spans 13 residues. The V end was cut by 7 bases, the J end by 0 bases, with 10 bases between. The CDR3 region has the DNA TGTGCCAGCACCCTCCTCAGCTCCTACGAGCAGTACTTC. This gives the protein CASTLLSSYEQYF.

The V call is TRBV5-1, the J call TRBJ2-5; 9 bases are a match to TRBD1. The J call may not be correct, given that the DNA end is closer to TRBJ2-7. The CDR3 runs to 16 residues. Germline V gene sequence: CDR1 SGHRS, CDR2 YFSETQ. The CDR3 spells CASNLLRGQGSYEQYF. The CDR3 region has the DNA TGCGCCAGCAACCTTCTCCGGGGACAGGGTTCCTACGAGCAGTACTTC.

This clonotype was observed at least ten times. The J gene is TRBJ1-6, the V gene TRBV12-3 or TRBV12-4; 7 positions match TRBD1. The V segment lost 5 bases and the J segment 5 bases; nucleotides outside the gene matches: 0. The CDR3 spans 13 residues. CDR3 sequence: CASSTGDNSPLHF. Here the CDR3 DNA reads TGTGCCAGCAGTACAGGGGATAATTCACCCCTCCACTTT.

This clonotype was seen many times. The CDR3 reads CASSAVGSTSYEQYF. Written as DNA, the CDR3 is TGTGCCAGCAGTGCCGTGGGGTCAACCTCCTACGAGCAGTACTTC. The chain links TRBV2 to TRBJ2-7; D gene ambiguous. This CDR3 spans 15 amino acids. Trimming cost V 4 bases and J 0 bases, with 13 bases left between them. CDR1 and CDR2 (germline): SNHLY, FYNNEI.